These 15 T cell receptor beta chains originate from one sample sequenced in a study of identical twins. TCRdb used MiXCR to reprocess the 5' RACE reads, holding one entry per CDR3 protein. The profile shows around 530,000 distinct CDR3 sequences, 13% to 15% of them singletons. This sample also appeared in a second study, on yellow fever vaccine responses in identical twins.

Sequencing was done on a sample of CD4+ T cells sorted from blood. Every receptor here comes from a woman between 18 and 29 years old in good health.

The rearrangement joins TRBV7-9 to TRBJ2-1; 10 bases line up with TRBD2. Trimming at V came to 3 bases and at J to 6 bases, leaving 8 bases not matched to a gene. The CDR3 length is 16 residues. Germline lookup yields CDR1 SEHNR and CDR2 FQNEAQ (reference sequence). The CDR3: CASSFSPLAGGNEQFF. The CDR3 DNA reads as TGTGCCAGCAGCTTTTCCCCCTTAGCGGGAGGCAATGAGCAGTTCTTC.

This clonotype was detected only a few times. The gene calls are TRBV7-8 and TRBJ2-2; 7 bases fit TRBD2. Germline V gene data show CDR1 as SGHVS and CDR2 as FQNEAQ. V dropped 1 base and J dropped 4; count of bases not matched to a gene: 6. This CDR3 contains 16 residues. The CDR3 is CASSLDPGRGTGELFF. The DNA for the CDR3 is TGTGCCAGCAGCTTAGATCCGGGGAGGGGCACCGGGGAGCTGTTTTTT.

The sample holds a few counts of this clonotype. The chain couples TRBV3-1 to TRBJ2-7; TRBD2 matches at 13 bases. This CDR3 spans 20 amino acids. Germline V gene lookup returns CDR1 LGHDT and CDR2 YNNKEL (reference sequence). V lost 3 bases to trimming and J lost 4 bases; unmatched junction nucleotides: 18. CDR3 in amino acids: CASSQESRTGTSGAKYEQYV. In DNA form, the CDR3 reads TGTGCCAGCAGCCAGGAGTCGAGGACGGGGACTAGCGGGGCGAAATACGAGCAGTACGTC.

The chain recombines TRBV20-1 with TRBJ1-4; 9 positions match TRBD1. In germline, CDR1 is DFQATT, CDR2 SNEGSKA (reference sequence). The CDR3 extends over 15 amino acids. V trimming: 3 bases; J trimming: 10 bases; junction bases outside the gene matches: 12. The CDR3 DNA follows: TGCAGTGCTAGCGAACCGGGACAGGGAAAGGTAAAACTGTTTTTT. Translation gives CSASEPGQGKVKLFF.

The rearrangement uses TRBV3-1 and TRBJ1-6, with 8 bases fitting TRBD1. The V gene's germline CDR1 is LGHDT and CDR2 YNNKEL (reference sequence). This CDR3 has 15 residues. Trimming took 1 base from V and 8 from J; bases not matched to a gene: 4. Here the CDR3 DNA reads TGTGCCAGCAGCCAAGCCGGGACAGGCTATTCACCCCTCCACTTT. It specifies CASSQAGTGYSPLHF.

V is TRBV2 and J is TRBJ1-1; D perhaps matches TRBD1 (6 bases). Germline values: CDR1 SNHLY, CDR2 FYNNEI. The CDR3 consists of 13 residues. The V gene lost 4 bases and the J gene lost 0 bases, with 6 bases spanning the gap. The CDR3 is CASSGDMNTEAFF. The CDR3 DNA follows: TGTGCCAGCAGTGGGGACATGAACACTGAAGCTTTCTTT.

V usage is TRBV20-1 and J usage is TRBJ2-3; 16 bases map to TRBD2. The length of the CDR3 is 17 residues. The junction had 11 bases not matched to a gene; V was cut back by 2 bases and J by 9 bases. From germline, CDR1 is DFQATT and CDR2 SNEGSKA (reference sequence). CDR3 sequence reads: CSARSGTSGGALVTQYF. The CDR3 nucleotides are TGCAGTGCTAGATCCGGGACTAGCGGGGGGGCCTTAGTAACGCAGTATTTT.

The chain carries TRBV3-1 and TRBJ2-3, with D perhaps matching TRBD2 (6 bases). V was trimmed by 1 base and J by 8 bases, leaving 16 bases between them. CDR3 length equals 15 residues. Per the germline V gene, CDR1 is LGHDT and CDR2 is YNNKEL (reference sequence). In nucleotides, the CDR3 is TGTGCCAGCAGCCAAGCCGGAGGGAGAATGAGTACGCAGTATTTT. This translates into CASSQAGGRMSTQYF.

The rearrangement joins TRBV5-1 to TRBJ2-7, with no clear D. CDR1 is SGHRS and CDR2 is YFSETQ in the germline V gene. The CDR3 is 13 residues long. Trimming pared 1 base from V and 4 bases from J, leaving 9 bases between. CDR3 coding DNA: TGCGCCAGCAGCTTGTGGGTGGGGTACGAGCAGTACGTC. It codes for CASSLWVGYEQYV.

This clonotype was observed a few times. CDR3 protein: CAIRQGKSTDTQYF. The CDR3 DNA reads TGTGCCATCAGGCAGGGGAAAAGCACAGATACGCAGTATTTT. This chain uses TRBV10-3 with TRBJ2-3; D is possibly TRBD1 (6 bases). Germline lookup yields CDR1 ENHRY and CDR2 SYGVKD. V was pared by 6 bases and J by 0 bases, with 10 bases between. This CDR3 is built from 14 residues.

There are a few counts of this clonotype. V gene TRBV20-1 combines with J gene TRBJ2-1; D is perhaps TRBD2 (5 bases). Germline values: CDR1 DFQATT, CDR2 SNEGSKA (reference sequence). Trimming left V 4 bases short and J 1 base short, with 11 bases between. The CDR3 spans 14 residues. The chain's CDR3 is CSATGLVSYNEQFF. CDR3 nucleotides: TGCAGTGCTACTGGACTGGTATCCTACAATGAGCAGTTCTTC.

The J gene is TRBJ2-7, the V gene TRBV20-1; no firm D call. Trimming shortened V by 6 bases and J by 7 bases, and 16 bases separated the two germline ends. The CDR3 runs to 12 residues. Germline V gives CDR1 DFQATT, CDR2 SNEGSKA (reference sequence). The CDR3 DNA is TGCAGTGCCGGTTCCCTCGTCCAAGAGCAGTACTTC. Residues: CSAGSLVQEQYF.

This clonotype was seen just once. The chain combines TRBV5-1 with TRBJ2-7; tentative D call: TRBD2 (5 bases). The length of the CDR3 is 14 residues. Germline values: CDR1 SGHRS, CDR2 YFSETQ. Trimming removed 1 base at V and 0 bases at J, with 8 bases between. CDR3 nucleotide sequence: TGCGCCAGCAGCTTGTTGGGGAGCTCCTACGAGCAGTACGTC. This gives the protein CASSLLGSSYEQYV.

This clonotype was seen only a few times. In nucleotides, the CDR3 is TGTGCCAGCAGCAACCGGGGGACCGGGGAGCTGTTTTTT. Its protein is CASSNRGTGELFF. The rearrangement links TRBV2 to TRBJ2-2; weak D call: TRBD2 (6 bases). The germline V gene encodes CDR1 SNHLY and CDR2 FYNNEI. Between the trimmed V and J ends, which lost 6 bases and 5 bases, there was a span of 10 bases. The CDR3 is made up of 13 amino acids.

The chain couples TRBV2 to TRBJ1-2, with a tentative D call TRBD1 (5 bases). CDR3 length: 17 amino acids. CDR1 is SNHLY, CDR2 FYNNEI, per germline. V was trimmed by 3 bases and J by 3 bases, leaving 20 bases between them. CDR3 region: CASSEGLVGVRDYGYTF. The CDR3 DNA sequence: TGTGCCAGCAGTGAGGGTCTAGTGGGGGTTCGGGACTATGGCTACACCTTC.